Following are 10 T cell receptor beta chains from one sample sequenced in a study of Graves' ophthalmopathy and Graves' hyperthyroidism. As the template, RNA transcripts were used to amplify TCR beta CDR3 regions. An opening RT-PCR round employed HTBI primers and preceded a second-round multiplex PCR. From the multiplex PCR reads, TCRdb called clonotypes with MiXCR, one entry per CDR3 protein. This table holds 500,000 to 700,000 distinct CDR3 sequences, roughly 20% found once. The sequenced sample was peripheral blood. Receptor source: a woman between 18 and 29 years old with stable Graves' hyperthyroidism. Some clones in this sample may be carry-over from other donors' samples.

This clonotype has ten or more counts. CDR3 DNA: TGCAGTGCAAGCTATGGCTACACCTTC. Encoded protein: CSASYGYTF. The V call is TRBV20-1, the J call TRBJ1-2; D ambiguous. The germline V and J ends were trimmed by 6 bases and 4 bases, with 3 bases remaining between them. CDR1 and CDR2 (germline): DFQATT, SNEGSKA (reference sequence). The CDR3 is made up of 9 amino acids.

This clonotype was recorded many times. The J gene is TRBJ2-7, the V gene TRBV28, with 10 nucleotides matching TRBD2. The CDR3 loop spans 15 amino acids. CDR1 MDHEN and CDR2 SYDVKM come from the germline V gene. Trimming took 5 bases from V and 3 from J; bases not matched to a gene: 7. The CDR3 spells CASSQTSGRYYEQYF. In nucleotides, the CDR3 is TGTGCCAGCAGTCAGACTAGCGGGCGATACTACGAGCAGTACTTC.

In its sample, this clonotype was seen many times. CDR3 DNA: TGTGCCAGCAGCCAAGACAAGAGCGGGGGGGCGCAGGAGCAGTACTTC. This translates into CASSQDKSGGAQEQYF. V is TRBV3-1 and J is TRBJ2-7, with 10 nucleotides matching TRBD2. The CDR3 contains 16 residues. CDR1 LGHDT and CDR2 YNNKEL come from the germline V gene (reference sequence). Germline trimming cut 0 bases from V and 7 bases from J; bases unmatched to any gene: 9.

In its sample, this clonotype was seen many times. The chain links TRBV30 to TRBJ2-4; 7 bases match TRBD2. The CDR3 runs to 14 residues. Trimming removed 0 bases from V and 1 base from J; junction bases left unmatched: 0. In germline, CDR1 is GTSNPN, CDR2 SVGIG (reference sequence). CDR3: CAWSVGGAKNIQYF. The CDR3 coding sequence is TGTGCCTGGAGTGTGGGGGGGGCCAAAAACATTCAGTACTTC.

The chain employs TRBV19 and TRBJ2-2; 9 bases match TRBD2. The CDR3 length is 20 residues. CDR1 and CDR2 (germline): LNHDA, SQIVND (reference sequence). With V trimmed by 1 base and J by 5 bases, 17 bases remained unmatched. The CDR3 loop is CASSIGSGLANFRGTGELFF. The CDR3 nucleotides read TGTGCCAGTAGTATAGGATCCGGACTAGCGAACTTCCGGGGGACCGGGGAGCTGTTTTTT.

Regarding this clonotype: One junction end disagrees with the germline gene, perhaps due to a read error. The CDR3 is CASSTRRVSDIKYF. The CDR3 region has the DNA TGTGCCAGCAGTACAAGAAGGGTGTCGGACATTAAGTACTTC. The chain employs TRBV28 and TRBJ2-4, with D maybe TRBD1 (5 bases). There are 14 residues in the CDR3. Germline V gives CDR1 MDHEN, CDR2 SYDVKM.

The chain combines TRBV6-1 with TRBJ1-1; 8 nucleotides align to TRBD1. V gave up 2 bases and J gave up 5 bases; unmatched junction bases: 4. The length of the CDR3 is 14 residues. Germline CDR1 and CDR2: MNHNS and SASEGT. The CDR3 coding sequence is TGTGCCAGCAGTGAAAGGACAGGGTGGACTGAAGCTTTCTTT. This codes for CASSERTGWTEAFF.

The V and J genes are TRBV10-3 and TRBJ2-7; TRBD1 or TRBD2 may be the D gene (8 bases each). The CDR3 has 19 residues. V was clipped by 6 bases and J by 2 bases, with 29 bases between them. Germline CDR1 and CDR2: ENHRY and SYGVKD. CDR3 in DNA: TGTGCCATCAGAGCGGGGGCCGGGACAGGTGCCGAAGAAACCTACGAGCAGTACTTC. Amino acids: CAIRAGAGTGAEETYEQYF.

This clonotype has ten or more counts. The genes are TRBV12-3 or TRBV12-4 and TRBJ1-2, with 10 bases aligning to TRBD1. V shed 6 bases, J shed 6 bases, and the junction held 7 bases outside the gene matches. The CDR3 covers 14 residues. The DNA of the CDR3 is TGTGCCAGCAGCGCCCGACAGGGGGCAAATGGCTACACCTTC. It translates to CASSARQGANGYTF.

In the case of this clonotype: A read error may explain this, as a much larger clone is one base away. The CDR3 region is CASSPILSYEQDF. The CDR3 DNA follows: TGTGCCAGCAGTCCAATCTTGTCCTACGAGCAGGACTTC. The chain links TRBV6-2 or TRBV6-3 to TRBJ2-7; D unclear. CDR3 length equals 13 residues. Germline CDR1 and CDR2: MNHEY and SVGEGT.